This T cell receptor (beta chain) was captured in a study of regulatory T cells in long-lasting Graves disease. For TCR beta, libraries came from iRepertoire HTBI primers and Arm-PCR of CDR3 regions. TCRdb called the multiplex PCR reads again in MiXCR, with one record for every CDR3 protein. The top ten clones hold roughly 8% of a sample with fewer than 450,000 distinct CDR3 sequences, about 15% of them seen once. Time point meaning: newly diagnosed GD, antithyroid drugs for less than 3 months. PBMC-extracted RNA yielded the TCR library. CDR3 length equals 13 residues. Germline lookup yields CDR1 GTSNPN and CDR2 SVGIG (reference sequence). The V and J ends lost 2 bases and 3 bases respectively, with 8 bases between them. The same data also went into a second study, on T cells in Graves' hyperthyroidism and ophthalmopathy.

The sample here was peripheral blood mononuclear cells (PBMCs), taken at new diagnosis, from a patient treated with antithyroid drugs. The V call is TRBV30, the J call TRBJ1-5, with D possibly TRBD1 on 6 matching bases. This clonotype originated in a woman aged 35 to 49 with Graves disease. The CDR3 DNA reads TGTGCCTGGAGTCGACAGGACAATCAGCCCCAGCATTTT. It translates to CAWSRQDNQPQHF.